Below are 26 T cell receptor beta chains sequenced from a single sample in a study of OX40 agonist ivuxolimab in advanced cancers. Assay: immunoSEQ multiplex PCR; the TCRdb copy retains only in-frame clones and omits some. The profile shows 50,000 to 80,000 clones, approximately 85% of them singletons. This material consisted of CD4+ or CD8+ T cells sorted from blood, taken in a trial of the OX40 agonist ivuxolimab. These receptors originate from an adult with an advanced solid tumor such as melanoma, head and neck, liver or kidney cancer.

The rearrangement joins TRBV7-8 to TRBJ2-2; D unclear. There are 14 residues in the CDR3. CDR1 and CDR2 from the germline V gene are SGHVS and FQNEAQ. The ends were cut back, 5 bases at V and 6 bases at J, with 13 bases in the middle. The CDR3 loop is CASSPAYMSGELFF. In DNA form, the CDR3 reads TGTGCCAGCAGCCCCGCGTATATGTCCGGGGAGCTGTTTTTT.

This clone was seen a single time. V usage is TRBV9 and J usage is TRBJ2-2; perhaps D is TRBD1 or TRBD2 (5 bases each). Germline loops: CDR1 SGDLS, CDR2 YYNGEE. V shed 0 bases and J shed 4 bases, with 10 bases lying between them. The CDR3 loop spans 15 amino acids. The CDR3 DNA is TGTGCCAGCAGCGTAGAACAGGACTTCACCGGGGAGCTGTTTTTT. Translating gives CASSVEQDFTGELFF.

This clone was seen a single time. The chain couples TRBV11-2 to TRBJ1-1, with D unclear. Germline V lookup: CDR1 SGHAT, CDR2 FQNNGV. The length of the CDR3 is 13 residues. Trimming shortened V by 5 bases and J by 8 bases, and 15 bases separated the two germline ends. This chain's CDR3 is CASSPRWELEAFF. The CDR3 coding sequence is TGTGCCAGCAGCCCAAGATGGGAGCTCGAAGCTTTCTTT.

The V gene is TRBV5-4, the J gene TRBJ1-3, with D uncertain. Trimming removed 1 base from V and 2 bases from J, with 10 bases in between. The CDR3 contains 15 residues. Germline V gene data show CDR1 as SGHNT and CDR2 as YYREEE (reference sequence). The CDR3 here is CASSLNNLPGNTIYF. The CDR3 DNA sequence: TGTGCCAGCAGCTTGAACAATCTACCTGGAAACACCATATATTTT. Combining the CDR3 with reference TRBV5-4 and TRBJ1-3 gives the whole variable domain ETGVTQSPTHLIKTRGQQVTLRCSSQSGHNTVSWYQQALGQGPQFIFQYYREEENGRGNFPPRFSGLQFPNYSSELNVNALELDDSALYLCASSLNNLPGNTIYFGEGSWLTVV.

The chain couples TRBV27 to TRBJ1-1; 9 bases fit TRBD1. This CDR3 has 13 residues. The germline CDR1 and CDR2 sequences are MNHEY and SMNVEV (reference sequence). V shed 5 bases and J 5 bases; nucleotides not matched to a gene: 3. DNA of the CDR3: TGTGCCAGCAGTCACAGGGGGCCTACTGAAGCTTTCTTT. Protein product: CASSHRGPTEAFF.

The chain carries TRBV2 and TRBJ1-1; D call uncertain. CDR3 length: 11 amino acids. V lost 6 bases to trimming and J lost 1 base, with 3 bases between them. Germline V gene lookup returns CDR1 SNHLY and CDR2 FYNNEI. The CDR3 DNA follows: TGTGCCAGCAGGGAGAACACTGAAGCTTTCTTT. Translation: CASRENTEAFF.

The chain recombines TRBV30 with TRBJ1-1, with D possibly TRBD1 on 5 matching bases. V was trimmed by 2 bases and J by 1 base, leaving 8 bases between them. Per germline, CDR1 GTSNPN and CDR2 SVGIG (reference sequence). The CDR3 covers 13 residues. The CDR3 region is CAWSSRENTEAFF. As DNA, the CDR3 is TGTGCCTGGAGTAGCAGGGAGAACACTGAAGCTTTCTTT.

This chain joins TRBV6-1 and TRBJ2-5, with D possibly matching TRBD2 (5 bases). Germline CDR1 and CDR2: MNHNS and SASEGT. CDR3 length equals 13 residues. The V gene lost 4 bases and the J gene lost 2 bases, with 8 bases spanning the gap. The CDR3 is CASSVDYQETQYF. Written as DNA, the CDR3 is TGTGCCAGCAGTGTTGACTATCAAGAGACCCAGTACTTC.

The chain links TRBV28 to TRBJ2-7; possible D gene TRBD2, 7 bases. The CDR3 loop spans 15 amino acids. The V gene's germline CDR1 is MDHEN and CDR2 SYDVKM. The V and J ends lost 2 bases and 3 bases respectively, with 14 bases between them. This chain's CDR3 is CASSLVAGAVYEQYF. The CDR3 nucleotides are TGTGCCAGCAGTTTAGTGGCGGGGGCCGTCTACGAGCAGTACTTC.

The chain has TRBV27 and TRBJ1-1, with 9 bases matching TRBD1. This CDR3 spans 15 amino acids. V trimming: 4 bases; J trimming: 6 bases; junction bases outside the gene matches: 9. CDR1 and CDR2 (germline): MNHEY, SMNVEV (reference sequence). CDR3 region: CASSSGQGMIAEAFF. The CDR3 bases are TGTGCCAGCAGTTCGGGACAGGGTATGATAGCTGAAGCTTTCTTT.

The chain combines TRBV12-2 with TRBJ2-1; TRBD1 was called by the table and not checked on the DNA. TRBV12-2 is a known pseudogene. CDR3 length equals 21 residues. The CDR3 here is CASRLRSGTGGRNQVDNEQFF. The CDR3 region has the DNA TGTGCAAGTCGTCTCCGTAGCGGGACAGGGGGCCGGAATCAGGTGGACAATGAGCAGTTCTTC.

The chain recombines TRBV9 with TRBJ2-3; 9 nucleotides line up with TRBD2. Germline-derived CDR1 and CDR2 are SGDLS and YYNGEE. This CDR3 has 17 amino acids. The V and J ends lost 0 bases and 3 bases, in that order; junction bases with no gene match: 8. CDR3 in amino acids: CASSVEGLAGITDTQYF. The CDR3 DNA reads TGTGCCAGCAGCGTAGAGGGGCTAGCGGGGATAACAGATACGCAGTATTTT.

J is TRBJ1-1 and V is TRBV29-1, with a possible D match to TRBD1 (5 bases). Deletions cut 3 bases from V and 4 bases from J, with 12 bases between. This CDR3 is built from 13 residues. Germline CDR1 is SQVTM and CDR2 is ANQGSEA. The CDR3 reads CSVDWGRGTEAFF. The DNA of the CDR3 is TGCAGCGTTGATTGGGGTAGGGGCACTGAAGCTTTCTTT.

This clone was observed a single time. This chain links TRBV28 with TRBJ1-4, with D possibly TRBD1 on 6 matching bases. The CDR3 consists of 14 residues. The germline V gene encodes CDR1 MDHEN and CDR2 SYDVKM. V was shortened by 8 bases and J by 8 bases, with 18 bases between the two germline ends. CDR3 coding DNA: TGTGCCAGCGGGAGGACAGTCGTTTGGGAAAAACTGTTTTTT. Encoded protein: CASGRTVVWEKLFF. The full variable domain, rest sourced from reference TRBV28 and TRBJ1-4, is DVKVTQSSRYLVKRTGEKVFLECVQDMDHENMFWYRQDPGLGLRLIYFSYDVKMKEKGDIPEGYSVSREKKERFSLILESASTNQTSMYLCASGRTVVWEKLFFGSGTQLSVL.

The V gene is TRBV7-9, the J gene TRBJ2-2; no reliable D call. CDR1 is SEHNR and CDR2 is FQNEAQ in the germline V gene (reference sequence). CDR3 length: 14 amino acids. Trimming stripped 6 bases from V and 0 bases from J, with 8 bases between. Written as DNA, the CDR3 is TGTGCCAGCAGACCGGCGGCGAACACCGGGGAGCTGTTTTTT. Its translation is CASRPAANTGELFF.

The chain uses TRBV18 and TRBJ2-2; D gene unclear. With 3 bases removed from V and 0 bases from J, the gap between germline ends came to 14 bases. The CDR3 runs to 17 residues. Germline CDR1 reads KGHSH; CDR2 reads LQKENI. CDR3 sequence (DNA): TGTGCCAGCTCACCGCAAGTTAGGCCCGCGAACACCGGGGAGCTGTTTTTT. Encoded protein: CASSPQVRPANTGELFF.

This clone was observed once. The rearrangement joins TRBV6-6 to TRBJ2-3; D is possibly TRBD1 or TRBD2 (5 bases each). Trimming removed 3 bases at V and 3 bases at J, with 13 bases between. CDR1 and CDR2 from the germline V gene are MNHNY and SVGAGI (reference sequence). This CDR3 has 15 amino acids. In DNA form, the CDR3 reads TGTGCCAGCAGTTATGAGGGGTGGCTGACAGATACGCAGTATTTT. Its protein is CASSYEGWLTDTQYF.

The V call is TRBV29-1, the J call TRBJ2-1; 11 bases map to TRBD2. The length of the CDR3 is 15 residues. Germline V gene lookup returns CDR1 SQVTM and CDR2 ANQGSEA. Germline trimming cut 5 bases from V and 7 bases from J; bases unmatched to any gene: 10. The CDR3 loop reads CSVLGLADPGNEQFF. The CDR3 DNA reads TGCAGCGTTCTGGGACTAGCGGACCCTGGGAATGAGCAGTTCTTC.

The chain couples TRBV27 to TRBJ1-1; D gene unclear. CDR1 is MNHEY, CDR2 SMNVEV, per germline (reference sequence). This CDR3 is built from 15 residues. The V end lost 6 bases, the J end lost 0 bases, and 14 bases lay between the germline ends. CDR3 in amino acids: CASRPDTAMNTEAFF. The CDR3, as DNA: TGTGCCAGCAGGCCGGATACAGCTATGAACACTGAAGCTTTCTTT.

The chain is built from TRBV7-9 and TRBJ2-5; D gene uncertain. The CDR3 is made up of 15 amino acids. V was trimmed by 0 bases and J by 2 bases, leaving 10 bases between them. Germline loops: CDR1 SEHNR, CDR2 FQNEAQ (reference sequence). CDR3 protein: CASSLAWTWQETQYF. The CDR3 region has the DNA TGTGCCAGCAGCTTAGCTTGGACGTGGCAAGAGACCCAGTACTTC.

The CDR3 loop is CASRNRVGYTF. As DNA, the CDR3 is TGTGCCAGCAGAAACAGGGTGGGCTACACCTTC. The chain is built from TRBV2 and TRBJ1-2; weak D call: TRBD1 (6 bases). The CDR3 contains 11 residues. Germline CDR1 and CDR2: SNHLY and FYNNEI. Trimming left V 6 bases short and J 8 bases short, with 10 bases between.

The chain employs TRBV7-2 and TRBJ1-5, with a weak D call TRBD1 (5 bases). Germline V gives CDR1 SGHTA, CDR2 FQGNSA. V lost 5 bases and J 0 bases, leaving 11 bases between the germline ends. There are 15 residues in the CDR3. The CDR3 protein is CASSPGGTSNQPQHF. CDR3 coding DNA: TGTGCCAGCAGCCCCGGAGGGACTAGCAATCAGCCCCAGCATTTT. Full variable domain (remainder filled in from reference TRBV7-2 and TRBJ1-5): GAGVSQSPSNKVTEKGKDVELRCDPISGHTALYWYRQSLGQGLEFLIYFQGNSAPDKSGLPSDRFSAERTGGSVSTLTIQRTQQEDSAVYLCASSPGGTSNQPQHFGDGTRLSIL.

The genes are TRBV19 and TRBJ1-1; D is uncertain. V was cut by 3 bases and J by 1 base, with 12 bases left in between. The length of the CDR3 is 15 residues. Germline CDR1 and CDR2: LNHDA and SQIVND (reference sequence). CDR3 loop: CASSIPGQPNTEAFF. In DNA, the CDR3 is TGTGCCAGTAGTATTCCCGGGCAGCCGAACACTGAAGCTTTCTTT.

The CDR3 loop reads CASAGDRRQETQYF. CDR3 nucleotide sequence: TGTGCCAGCGCAGGGGACCGGAGACAAGAGACCCAGTACTTC. The chain couples TRBV2 to TRBJ2-5; D might be TRBD1 (6 bases). Trimming pared 8 bases from V and 2 bases from J, leaving 15 bases between. The CDR3 loop spans 14 amino acids. Germline V CDR1 and CDR2: SNHLY, FYNNEI.

The V call is TRBV7-9, the J call TRBJ2-5; TRBD1 might be the D (6 bases). Trimming removed 5 bases at V and 5 bases at J, with 21 bases between. Per the germline V gene, CDR1 is SEHNR and CDR2 is FQNEAQ (reference sequence). The CDR3 sequence is 16 residues long. The CDR3 spells CASSMRVGQGMETQYF. CDR3 coding DNA: TGTGCCAGCAGCATGAGGGTGGGCCAGGGGATGGAGACCCAGTACTTC.

The V and J genes are TRBV28 and TRBJ2-7; D is uncertain. Germline assignment: CDR1 MDHEN and CDR2 SYDVKM. Trimming took off 1 base at V and 2 bases at J, with 21 bases between the two ends. The CDR3 has 18 residues. The CDR3 DNA is TGTGCCAGCAGTTTATCCCTTCCCGGTGTAGGGTCTACCTACGAGCAGTACTTC. Translated: CASSLSLPGVGSTYEQYF.